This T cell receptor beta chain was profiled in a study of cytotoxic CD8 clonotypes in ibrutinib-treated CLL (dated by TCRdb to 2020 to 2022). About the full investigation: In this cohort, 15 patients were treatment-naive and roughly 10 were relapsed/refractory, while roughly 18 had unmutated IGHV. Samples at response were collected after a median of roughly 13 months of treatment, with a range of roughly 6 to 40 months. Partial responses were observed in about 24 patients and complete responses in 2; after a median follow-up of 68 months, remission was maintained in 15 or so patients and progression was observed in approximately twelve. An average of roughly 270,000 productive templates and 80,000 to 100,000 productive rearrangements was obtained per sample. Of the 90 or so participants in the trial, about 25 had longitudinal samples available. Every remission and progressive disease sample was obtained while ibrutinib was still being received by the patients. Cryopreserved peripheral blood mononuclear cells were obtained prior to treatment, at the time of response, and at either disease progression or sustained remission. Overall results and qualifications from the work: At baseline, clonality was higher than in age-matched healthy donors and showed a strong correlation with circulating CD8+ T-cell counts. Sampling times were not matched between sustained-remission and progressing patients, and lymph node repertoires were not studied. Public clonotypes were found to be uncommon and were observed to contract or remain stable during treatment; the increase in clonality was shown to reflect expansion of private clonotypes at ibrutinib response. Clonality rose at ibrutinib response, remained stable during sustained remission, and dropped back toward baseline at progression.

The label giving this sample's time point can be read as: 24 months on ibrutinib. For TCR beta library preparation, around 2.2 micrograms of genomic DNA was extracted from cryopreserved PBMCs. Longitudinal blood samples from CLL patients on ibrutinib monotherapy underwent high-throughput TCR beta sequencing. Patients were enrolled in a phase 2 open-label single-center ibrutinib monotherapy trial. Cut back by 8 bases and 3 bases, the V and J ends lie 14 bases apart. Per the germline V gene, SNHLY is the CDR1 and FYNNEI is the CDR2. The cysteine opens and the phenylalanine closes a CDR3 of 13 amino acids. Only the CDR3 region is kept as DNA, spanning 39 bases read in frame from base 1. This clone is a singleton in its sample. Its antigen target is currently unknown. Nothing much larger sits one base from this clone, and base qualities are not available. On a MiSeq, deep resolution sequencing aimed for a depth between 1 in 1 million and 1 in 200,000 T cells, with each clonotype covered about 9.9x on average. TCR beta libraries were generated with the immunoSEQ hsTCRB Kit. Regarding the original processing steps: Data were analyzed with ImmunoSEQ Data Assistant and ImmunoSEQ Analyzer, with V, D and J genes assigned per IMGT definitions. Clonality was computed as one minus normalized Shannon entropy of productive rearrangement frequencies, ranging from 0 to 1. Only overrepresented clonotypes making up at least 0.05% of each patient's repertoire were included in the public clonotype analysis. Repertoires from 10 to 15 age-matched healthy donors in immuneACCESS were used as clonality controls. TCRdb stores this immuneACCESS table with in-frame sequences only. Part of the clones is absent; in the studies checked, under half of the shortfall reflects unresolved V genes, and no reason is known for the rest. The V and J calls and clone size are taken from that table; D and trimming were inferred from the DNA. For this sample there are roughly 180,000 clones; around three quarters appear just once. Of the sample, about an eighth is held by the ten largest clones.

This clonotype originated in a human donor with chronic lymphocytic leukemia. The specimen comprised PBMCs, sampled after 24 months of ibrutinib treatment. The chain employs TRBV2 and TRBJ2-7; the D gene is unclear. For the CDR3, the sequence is CASSLGPVYEQYF. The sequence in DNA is TGTGCCAGCTCCCTAGGCCCTGTCTACGAGCAGTACTTC.